A selection of T cell receptor beta chains follows, all from one sample in a study of blood T cells in healthy people across ages. TCRdb re-called the 5' RACE reads through MiXCR, storing one row per CDR3 protein. The table includes under 2 million distinct CDR3 sequences, about 31% detected once. What was sequenced was blood. These receptors were obtained from a woman under 40 in good health. Each CDR3 is given with its conserved first and last residue. Each record gives: V gene, J gene, clone size, D gene, CDR3 DNA, CDR3 protein. A D gene is named only where the DNA matches it firmly. Size values are once, few and many counts, or a class for expanded clones, and some rows have none.

TRBV7-3	TRBJ2-5	many	TRBD2	TGTGCCAGCAGCCTTGGACTAGCGGGAGGGCGGGAGACCCAGTACTTC	CASSLGLAGGRETQYF
TRBV5-1	TRBJ2-7	-	TRBD2	TGCGCCAGCAGCTTCACTAGCGGAGCTTACAATGAGCAGTACTTC	CASSFTSGAYNEQYF
TRBV4-1	TRBJ1-2	many	-	TGCGCCAGCAGCCAAGGTCAGGGCAGGGTTTACGGCTACACCTTC	CASSQGQGRVYGYTF
TRBV9	TRBJ2-7	-	-	TGTGCCAGCAGCGTATCCAGGGCCAGCGACGAGCAGTACTTC	CASSVSRASDEQYF
TRBV15	TRBJ2-5	-	-	TGTGCCACCAGCAGAGATCCCACTAGGCAAGCTGTTGGCCAAGAGACCCAGTACTTC	CATSRDPTRQAVGQETQYF
TRBV4-2	TRBJ1-1	-	TRBD1	TGTGCCAGCAGCCTATCCCCCGGGACAGGGATTACTGAAGCTTTCTTT	CASSLSPGTGITEAFF
TRBV12-3/TRBV12-4	TRBJ2-7	many	-	TGTGCCAGCAGTCCCAGGTTCTCCTACGAGCAGTACTTC	CASSPRFSYEQYF
TRBV28	TRBJ1-6	-	-	TGTGCCACTCAATCTATAAATTCACCCCTCCACTTT	CATQSINSPLHF
TRBV4-1	TRBJ2-7	few	-	TGCGCCAGCAGCCAAGTACTGACGGCCGAGCAGTACTTC	CASSQVLTAEQYF
TRBV20-1	TRBJ2-7	-	TRBD2	TGCAGTGCTAGAGGACTAGCGGGGGTCTCCTACGAGCAGTACTTC	CSARGLAGVSYEQYF
TRBV20-1	TRBJ2-6	-	-	TGCAGTGCTAGCTCAGGGGTCTCTGGGGCCAACGTCCTGACTTTC	CSASSGVSGANVLTF
TRBV7-8	TRBJ2-3	few	-	TGTGCCAGCAGCGTTTTGGTGGTGGGTGATAGCACAGATACGCAGTATTTT	CASSVLVVGDSTDTQYF
TRBV6-1	TRBJ1-4	few	TRBD1	TGTGCCAGCAGTCAGGGGACAGGGGCGATACCTGCAACTAATGAAAAATTGTTTTTT	CASSQGTGAIPATNEKLFF
TRBV4-1	TRBJ2-7	few	-	TGCGCCAGCAGCCAAGATAGGCAGGGCCCATACGAGCAGTACTTC	CASSQDRQGPYEQYF
TRBV4-2	TRBJ1-4	-	TRBD1	TGTGCCAACAGCCAACGACAGGGCGGGAATGAAAAACTGTTTTTT	CANSQRQGGNEKLFF